Listed below are T cell receptor beta chains from one sample, sequenced in a study of identical twins. Each CDR3 protein is one row after TCRdb ran MiXCR on the 5' RACE reads. The sample holds hundreds of thousands of distinct CDR3 sequences, 24% seen once. The sample was also reused in another study, on T cells expressing NK-cell markers.

The material sequenced was CD4+ T cells sorted from blood. The receptor set was obtained from a woman aged 18-29 years in good health. The CDR3 runs from the conserved cysteine through the conserved F or W. A D gene is named only where the DNA matches it firmly. Rows give clone size only sometimes, using once, few, many, or a class for an expanded clone.

. | . | TRBJ2-7 | TRBV20-1 | TGCAGTGCTAGACGGGGGCGAGGCGAGCAGTACTTC | CSARRGRGEQYF
few | TRBD2 | TRBJ2-3 | TRBV20-1 | TGCAGTGCTCCTCGACCCGGACTAGCGGCGAGCACAGATACGCAGTATTTT | CSAPRPGLAASTDTQYF
. | . | TRBJ1-1 | TRBV7-9 | TGTGCCAGCTGGGACACTGAAGCTTTCTTT | CASWDTEAFF
. | TRBD2 | TRBJ2-2 | TRBV18 | TGTGCCAGCTCACCTTGGGAGACTAGCGGCACCGGGGAGCTGTTTTTT | CASSPWETSGTGELFF
few | . | TRBJ1-2 | TRBV9 | TGTGCCAGCAGCGTAGTTAGACAGTCGATCTATGGCTACACCTTC | CASSVVRQSIYGYTF
. | . | TRBJ1-5 | TRBV12-3/TRBV12-4 | TGTGCCAGCAGTTTAGGGACGGGCCAGCATTTT | CASSLGTGQHF
. | TRBD1 | TRBJ2-2 | TRBV6-1 | TGTGCCACCCGAGCCGGGACAGGGGATACCGGGGAGCTGTTTTTT | CATRAGTGDTGELFF
few | TRBD1 | TRBJ1-2 | TRBV5-1 | TGCGCCAGCAGCCCGGAGACAGGGTATGGCTACACCTTC | CASSPETGYGYTF
. | TRBD1 | TRBJ1-2 | TRBV9 | TGTGCCAGCAGCGTAGCTGGGACAGAAAACTATGGCTACACCTTC | CASSVAGTENYGYTF
. | TRBD2 | TRBJ2-1 | TRBV20-1 | TGCAGTGCTCGTTTTGGACTAGCGGGAGTAGAGCAGTTCTTC | CSARFGLAGVEQFF
. | . | TRBJ2-7 | TRBV6-7 | TGTGCCACCCTAGTTTTGCCTAGCGCCACCGAACAAGGGGCCTACGAGCAGTACTTC | CATLVLPSATEQGAYEQYF
. | . | TRBJ1-3 | TRBV7-9 | TGTGCCAGCAGCTTCATAGGGGACCCAAAAACTGGAAACACCATATATTTT | CASSFIGDPKTGNTIYF
. | . | TRBJ2-5 | TRBV6-6 | TGTGCCAGCACACGGCGGTATGGGGAGACCCAGTACTTC | CASTRRYGETQYF
. | . | TRBJ2-3 | TRBV20-1 | TGCAGTGCTTCGTCTGGCCCTCTGAGCACAGATACGCAGTATTTT | CSASSGPLSTDTQYF
. | . | TRBJ1-2 | TRBV5-1 | TGCGCCAGCAGCCCTGGACAAGCTTCTAACTATGGCTACACCTTC | CASSPGQASNYGYTF
. | . | TRBJ2-5 | TRBV6-2/TRBV6-3 | TGTGCCAGCAGTTACTCGAACCAGGGCCTACAAGAGACCCAGTACTTC | CASSYSNQGLQETQYF
. | . | TRBJ2-7 | TRBV6-2/TRBV6-3 | TGTGCCAGCAGTTACCGGGAGAACTACGAGCAGTACTTC | CASSYRENYEQYF
. | TRBD1 | TRBJ2-5 | TRBV5-1 | TGCGCCAGCAGCCTGATCGGGACAGCCCAAGAGACCCAGTACTTC | CASSLIGTAQETQYF
. | TRBD2 | TRBJ2-7 | TRBV3-1 | TGTGCCAGCAGCTCGGGACTAGCGGGCTTCTACGAGCAGTACTTC | CASSSGLAGFYEQYF
many | . | TRBJ1-1 | TRBV7-3 | TGTGCCAGCAGCCTTCAGCAGAACACTGAAGCTTTCTTT | CASSLQQNTEAFF
once | . | TRBJ2-5 | TRBV20-1 | TGCAGTGCTAGGGAAAACAGGGCCCCCGGGGAGACCCAGTACTTC | CSARENRAPGETQYF
. | . | TRBJ2-4 | TRBV21-1 | TGTGCCAGCAGCAACTGGGGACAGTTCTGGCGATTAGCCAAAAACATTCAGTACTTC | CASSNWGQFWRLAKNIQYF
. | . | TRBJ2-5 | TRBV5-1 | TGCGCCAGCACAGGGATGTACCAAGAGACCCAGTACTTC | CASTGMYQETQYF